The 5 T cell receptor beta chains listed next were all sequenced from one sample in a study of blood T cell repertoires in COVID-19. Libraries were prepared by immunoSEQ multiplex PCR; TCRdb keeps only in-frame clonotypes and omits some of them. The table records 80,000 to 90,000 clones, over 80% of them present only once. Sequenced material: peripheral blood. The receptors derive from a woman aged 70 to 79 with acute or convalescent COVID-19.

The chain recombines TRBV5-1 with TRBJ2-3; TRBD2 might be the D (7 bases). This CDR3 spans 16 amino acids. V lost 0 bases and J 0 bases, leaving 11 bases between the germline ends. Germline values: CDR1 SGHRS, CDR2 YFSETQ. The CDR3 bases are TGCGCCAGCAGCTTGGTCGCGGGGGCGAGCACAGATACGCAGTATTTT. Protein: CASSLVAGASTDTQYF.

V is TRBV18 and J is TRBJ1-1; unclear D gene. The CDR3 runs to 15 residues. V dropped 6 bases and J dropped 4 bases, with 18 bases sitting between them. Per germline, CDR1 KGHSH and CDR2 LQKENI. For the CDR3, the DNA is TGTGCCAGCTCCGTTGTCAGCGGAGGAGGCACTGAAGCTTTCTTT. It yields the protein CASSVVSGGGTEAFF.

A note on this clone: The junction shows a germline mismatch at one end, possibly a read error. The V call is TRBV27, the J call TRBJ1-5; 12 bases are shared with TRBD1. Germline assignment: CDR1 MNHEY and CDR2 SMNVEV (reference sequence). This CDR3 is 16 amino acids long. In DNA form, the CDR3 reads TGTGCCAGCAGTGCCCCCGGGACAGGGGGCAACCAGCCCCAGCATTTT. It specifies CASSAPGTGGNQPQHF.

The V gene is TRBV2, the J gene TRBJ1-5; D may be TRBD1 (5 bases). Trimming removed 3 bases at V and 3 bases at J, with 15 bases between. The length of the CDR3 is 16 residues. CDR1 and CDR2 (germline): SNHLY, FYNNEI. This CDR3 is CASSDRGGGPNQPQHF. For the CDR3, the DNA is TGTGCCAGCAGTGACCGCGGGGGAGGGCCCAATCAGCCCCAGCATTTT.

This chain links TRBV12-3 or TRBV12-4 with TRBJ1-5; 8 bases are a match to TRBD1. The CDR3 loop spans 13 amino acids. The V segment lost 5 bases and the J segment 7 bases; nucleotides outside the gene matches: 4. The CDR3 nucleotides read TGTGCCAGCAGTGGACAGGGAGAGCAGCCCCAGCATTTT. Translation gives CASSGQGEQPQHF.